The rows below give T cell receptor beta chains drawn from one sample of a study of T cells in Graves' hyperthyroidism and ophthalmopathy. TCRdb analysed the multiplex PCR reads with MiXCR anew, one entry per CDR3 protein. The sample lists under 350,000 distinct CDR3 sequences, roughly 18% occurring once. Sequencing used blood. The receptors derive from a woman in her 50s with Graves' hyperthyroidism. Both conserved end residues are part of each CDR3. D genes are given only for firm matches. The size of a clone is reported for some rows only, either as once, few or many, or as a class for expanded clones.

>TRBJ1-2|.|TRBD1|TRBV18
CASSTAGGPTSNYGYTF
TGTGCCAGCTCAACTGCAGGGGGCCCCACTAGTAACTATGGCTACACCTTC
>TRBJ1-2|.|.|TRBV12-3/TRBV12-4
CASSPKGTLYGYTF
TGTGCCAGCAGTCCGAAGGGCACCCTCTATGGCTACACCTTC
>TRBJ2-3|many|TRBD2|TRBV11-2
CATRKGASGLDTQYF
TGTGCCACCCGCAAGGGTGCTAGCGGGCTAGATACGCAGTATTTT
>TRBJ2-3|many|TRBD2|TRBV10-1
CASSSGLAGNTDTQYF
TGCGCCAGCAGCTCCGGACTAGCGGGGAACACAGATACGCAGTATTTT
>TRBJ2-4|once|TRBD2|TRBV27
CASRRTSENIQYF
TGTGCCAGCAGGAGGACTAGCGAGAACATTCAGTACTTC
>TRBJ2-3|many|.|TRBV5-1
CASSLQGGAGDTQYF
TGCGCCAGCAGCTTGCAGGGGGGGGCTGGAGATACGCAGTATTTT
>TRBJ2-3|few|TRBD2|TRBV20-1
CSAPLAGVDTQYF
TGCAGTGCCCCACTAGCGGGAGTAGATACGCAGTATTTT
>TRBJ2-7|many|TRBD2|TRBV28
CASSLGGVHEQYF
TGTGCCAGCAGTTTGGGGGGGGTACACGAGCAGTACTTC
>TRBJ2-1|many|.|TRBV5-5
CASSFLTAYNEQFF
TGTGCCAGCAGCTTTTTGACAGCCTACAATGAGCAGTTCTTC
>TRBJ2-1|many|TRBD2|TRBV24-1
CATSDLETSGYNEQFF
TGTGCCACCAGTGATTTGGAGACTAGCGGCTACAATGAGCAGTTCTTC
>TRBJ2-2|many|.|TRBV13
CASSLGLRPASTGELFF
TGTGCCAGCAGCTTAGGCCTAAGGCCAGCGAGCACCGGGGAGCTGTTTTTT
>TRBJ2-1|few|TRBD2|TRBV9
CASSVGTSGYNEQFF
TGTGCCAGCAGTGTGGGGACTAGCGGTTACAATGAGCAGTTCTTC
>TRBJ1-2|.|TRBD1|TRBV5-6
CASSLADRGHLDYGYTF
TGTGCCAGCAGCTTGGCAGACAGGGGGCATTTGGACTATGGCTACACCTTC
>TRBJ1-4|.|TRBD1|TRBV12-3/TRBV12-4
CASRTGGGREKLFF
TGTGCCAGCAGGACAGGGGGAGGACGGGAAAAACTGTTTTTT
>TRBJ1-4|.|TRBD1|TRBV7-9
CASSSTGTANEKLFF
TGTGCCAGCAGCTCCACCGGGACAGCAAATGAAAAACTGTTTTTT
>TRBJ2-3|many|TRBD2|TRBV28
CASSFVAGGSTDTQYF
TGTGCCAGCAGTTTTGTTGCGGGAGGGAGCACAGATACGCAGTATTTT
>TRBJ1-1|.|.|TRBV20-1
CSAVTGLNTEAFF
TGCAGTGCTGTGACAGGATTGAACACTGAAGCTTTCTTT
>TRBJ2-3|many|.|TRBV5-1
CASSLTRETFTDTQYF
TGCGCCAGCAGTTTGACTCGGGAGACTTTCACAGATACGCAGTATTTT
>TRBJ1-4|many|.|TRBV12-3/TRBV12-4
CASSFEGPEKLFF
TGTGCCAGCAGTTTTGAGGGGCCCGAAAAACTGTTTTTT
>TRBJ2-3|many|.|TRBV28
CASKTPGPDTQYF
TGTGCCAGCAAAACCCCAGGACCAGATACGCAGTATTTT
>TRBJ2-5|many|.|TRBV5-6
CASSLIRTGGGSETQYF
TGTGCCAGCAGCTTGATTAGGACGGGCGGAGGGTCGGAGACCCAGTACTTC
>TRBJ1-5|.|.|TRBV7-3
CASSAAGAAASNQPQHF
TGTGCCAGCAGCGCAGCGGGGGCAGCCGCTAGCAATCAGCCCCAGCATTTT
>TRBJ2-5|few|.|TRBV2
CASSPLQGEETQYF
TGTGCCAGCAGTCCCCTACAGGGCGAAGAGACCCAGTACTTC
>TRBJ1-1|many|.|TRBV6-1
CASSSGANTEAFF
TGTGCCAGCAGTTCGGGAGCGAACACTGAAGCTTTCTTT
>TRBJ2-7|.|.|TRBV3-1
CASSPAPGPYEQYF
TGTGCCAGCAGCCCGGCTCCAGGGCCCTACGAGCAGTACTTC
>TRBJ1-2|many|.|TRBV5-1
CASSLQGSDGYTF
TGCGCCAGCAGCTTGCAGGGGAGCGATGGCTACACCTTC
>TRBJ2-1|few|.|TRBV9
CASSVGNSYNEQFF
TGTGCCAGCAGCGTAGGGAACTCCTACAATGAGCAGTTCTTC
>TRBJ2-3|many|TRBD2|TRBV28
CASSSRTSGHTDTQYF
TGTGCCAGCAGTTCCCGGACTAGCGGACACACAGATACGCAGTATTTT
>TRBJ1-1|many|.|TRBV28
CASPNPLGGGHTEAFF
TGTGCCAGCCCTAACCCCCTGGGCGGGGGTCACACTGAAGCTTTCTTT
>TRBJ2-1|many|.|TRBV20-1
CSVMTTYNEQFF
TGCAGTGTAATGACAACCTACAATGAGCAGTTCTTC
>TRBJ2-3|many|.|TRBV5-5
CASSLVTGAGSDTQYF
TGTGCCAGCAGCTTGGTGACGGGGGCAGGGTCGGATACGCAGTATTTT
>TRBJ1-4|few|.|TRBV5-6
CASSKDPGLNEKLFF
TGTGCCAGCAGCAAGGACCCGGGCCTAAATGAAAAACTGTTTTTT
>TRBJ2-2|.|TRBD1|TRBV10-3
CAVNSGQGPGELFF
TGTGCCGTTAATTCGGGACAGGGACCTGGGGAGCTGTTTTTT
>TRBJ1-6|many|.|TRBV30
CAWKSRPGSYNSPLHF
TGTGCCTGGAAGTCCAGACCGGGGAGTTACAATTCACCCCTCCACTTT
>TRBJ1-6|.|.|TRBV9
CASSGRQYNSPLHF
TGTGCCAGCTCCGGAAGGCAGTATAATTCACCCCTCCACTTT
>TRBJ1-1|.|.|TRBV19
CASNLGRGGTEAFF
TGTGCCAGTAACTTGGGCAGGGGCGGCACTGAAGCTTTCTTT
>TRBJ1-2|.|.|TRBV30
CAWRIISGTGGYTF
TGTGCCTGGAGGATTATATCCGGGACCGGCGGCTACACCTTC
>TRBJ2-5|many|.|TRBV20-1
CSAQKPGDQKETQYF
TGCAGTGCCCAAAAGCCAGGGGACCAGAAAGAGACCCAGTACTTC
>TRBJ2-7|.|.|TRBV7-8
CASSFDFDRSSYEQYF
TGTGCCAGCAGCTTTGATTTTGACCGGAGCTCCTACGAGCAGTACTTC
>TRBJ2-3|many|TRBD1|TRBV5-1
CASSLATGASTDTQYF
TGCGCCAGCAGCTTGGCAACAGGGGCTAGCACAGATACGCAGTATTTT
>TRBJ2-7|few|.|TRBV11-2
CASSLNPGPYEQYF
TGTGCCAGCAGCTTAAACCCGGGACCCTACGAGCAGTACTTC
>TRBJ2-7|.|TRBD1|TRBV5-5
CASSLSTGRWEQYF
TGTGCCAGCAGCCTATCGACAGGGCGCTGGGAGCAGTACTTC
>TRBJ1-2|many|TRBD1|TRBV7-2
CASSLGGPDRGPGYTF
TGTGCCAGCAGCTTAGGGGGGCCTGACAGGGGGCCTGGCTACACCTTC
>TRBJ2-1|many|.|TRBV27
CASRGGEWSYNEQFF
TGTGCCAGCAGGGGGGGTGAGTGGTCCTACAATGAGCAGTTCTTC
>TRBJ2-7|many|.|TRBV27
CASSLSLARLHEQYF
TGTGCCAGCAGTTTATCGTTAGCTCGGTTGCACGAGCAGTACTTC
>TRBJ2-3|once|.|TRBV6-2/TRBV6-3
CASKADNTDTQYF
TGTGCCAGCAAGGCGGATAACACAGATACGCAGTATTTT
>TRBJ2-1|few|.|TRBV5-6
CASSFFPPDNEQFF
TGTGCCAGCAGCTTCTTCCCGCCCGACAATGAGCAGTTCTTC
>TRBJ1-4|.|.|TRBV28
CASSLASVSVEKLFF
TGTGCCAGCAGTTTAGCGTCAGTTTCTGTTGAAAAACTGTTTTTT
>TRBJ2-4|few|.|TRBV28
CASSLGVPGPKNIQYF
TGTGCCAGCAGTTTAGGGGTCCCGGGACCAAAAAACATTCAGTACTTC
>TRBJ2-3|once|.|TRBV3-1
CASSPSGTATDTQYF
TGTGCCAGCAGCCCCTCAGGGACCGCCACAGATACGCAGTATTTT
>TRBJ2-7|.|.|TRBV6-1
CASRDGPWEQYF
TGTGCCAGCAGGGACGGGCCTTGGGAGCAGTACTTC
>TRBJ2-2|few|.|TRBV7-3
CASSSQLGGELFF
TGTGCCAGCAGCTCCCAACTTGGCGGGGAGCTGTTTTTT